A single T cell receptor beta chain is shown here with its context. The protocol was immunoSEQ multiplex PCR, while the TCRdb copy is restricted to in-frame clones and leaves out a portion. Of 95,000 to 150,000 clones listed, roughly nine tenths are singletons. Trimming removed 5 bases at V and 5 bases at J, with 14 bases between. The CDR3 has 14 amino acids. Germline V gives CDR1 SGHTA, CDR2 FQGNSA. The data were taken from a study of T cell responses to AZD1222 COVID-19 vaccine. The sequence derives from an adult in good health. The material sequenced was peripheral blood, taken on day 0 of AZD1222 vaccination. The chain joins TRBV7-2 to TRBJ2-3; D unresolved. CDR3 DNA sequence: TGTGCCAGCAGCCGCCGTCAACGCGGAGATACGCAGTATTTT. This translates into CASSRRQRGDTQYF.